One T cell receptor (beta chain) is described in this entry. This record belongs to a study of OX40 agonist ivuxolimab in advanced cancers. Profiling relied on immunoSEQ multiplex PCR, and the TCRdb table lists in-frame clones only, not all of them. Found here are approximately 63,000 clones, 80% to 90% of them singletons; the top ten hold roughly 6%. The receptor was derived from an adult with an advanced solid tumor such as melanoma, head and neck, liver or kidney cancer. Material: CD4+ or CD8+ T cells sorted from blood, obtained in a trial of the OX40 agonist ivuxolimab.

CDR3 residues: CASSDGTVGTEAFF. CDR3 coding DNA: TGCGCCAGCAGTGATGGGACGGTCGGCACTGAAGCTTTCTTT. This chain uses TRBV10-2 with TRBJ1-1; D perhaps matches TRBD1 (5 bases). The CDR3 is made up of 14 amino acids. In germline, CDR1 is WSHSY, CDR2 SAAADI. V shed 3 bases and J shed 4 bases, with 12 bases lying between them.